This TCR beta chain is drawn from a study of stem cell transplantation in POMP-related autoinflammatory disease. Study-level results: A trend toward lower repertoire diversity and greater clonality appeared in every analyzed T-cell subset of PRAID patients.

TCRdb keeps only in-frame clones here, not all; method: immunoSEQ multiplex PCR. The sample yields roughly 70,000 clones, roughly 91% seen once. With regard to this clone: Its cognate antigen is unknown.

The receptor comes from a human patient with POMP-related autoinflammation and immune dysregulation (PRAID). Some T cells may originate from the graft donor. Sequencing used CD4+ T cells from PBMCs, obtained after stem cell transplantation.

CDR3 bases: TGTGCCAGCAGCTTGGGACAGGAAGTAGAGACCCAGTACTTC. Translated: CASSLGQEVETQYF. This chain joins TRBV5-4 and TRBJ2-5; D may be TRBD1 (6 bases). Trimming removed 0 bases from V and 4 bases from J, with 10 bases in between. This CDR3 contains 14 residues. From germline, CDR1 is SGHNT and CDR2 YYREEE (reference sequence).